These 2 T cell receptor beta chains share one sample of origin, sequenced in a study of blood T cell repertoires in COVID-19. Clones were sequenced by immunoSEQ multiplex PCR, and TCRdb holds only the in-frame ones, with some missing. This sample yields some 200,000 clones, of which around 84% are seen a single time; 5% to 6.5% belongs to the top ten. The material sequenced was peripheral blood. The receptors come from an elderly man with acute or convalescent COVID-19.

The genes are TRBV11-3 and TRBJ1-6; the match to TRBD1 covers 11 bases. The CDR3 runs 16 residues. V trimming: 5 bases; J trimming: 10 bases; junction bases outside the gene matches: 10. Germline V gives CDR1 SGHNT, CDR2 YENEEA. The CDR3 sequence: CASSPGPGQGGSPLHF. The CDR3 DNA reads TGTGCCAGCAGCCCCGGCCCGGGACAGGGGGGATCACCCCTCCACTTT.

The genes are TRBV4-1 and TRBJ2-3; D not certain. Trimming shortened V by 0 bases and J by 2 bases, and 9 bases separated the two germline ends. The V gene's germline CDR1 is MGHRA and CDR2 YSYEKL. The CDR3 length is 15 residues. The CDR3 DNA is TGCGCCAGCAGCCAAGAACGCGACTCCACAGATACGCAGTATTTT. This sequence encodes CASSQERDSTDTQYF.